The 12 T cell receptor beta chains presented below share a single source sample, sequenced in a study of PD-L1 blockade in urothelial cancer. Repertoires were generated with immunoSEQ multiplex PCR, while TCRdb's copy carries only in-frame clones and drops some. Among fewer than 95,000 clones listed, about 83% were seen once. Regarding time point: pretreatment peripheral blood. The sample consisted of PBMCs, taken around atezolizumab (anti-PD-L1) treatment. These receptors were collected from a man between 60 and 70 years old with urothelial cancer.

There are a few counts of this clone. V gene TRBV18 combines with J gene TRBJ2-5; 7 bases map to TRBD2. The V gene's germline CDR1 is KGHSH and CDR2 LQKENI. The CDR3 spans 14 residues. V was pared by 3 bases and J by 5 bases, with 6 bases of the junction left unmatched. The CDR3 reads CASSPFDSGETQYF. CDR3 nucleotides: TGTGCCAGCTCACCCTTCGATAGCGGGGAGACCCAGTACTTC.

The V and J genes are TRBV6-5 and TRBJ1-2; 9 nucleotides agree with TRBD1. J lost 8 bases, V lost 0 bases, and 7 bases had no gene match. Germline CDR1 is MNHEY and CDR2 is SVGAGI. CDR3 length: 15 amino acids. In DNA, the CDR3 is TGTGCCAGCAGTTACTCACAGGGGGCGACGATCGGCTACACCTTC. Its protein product is CASSYSQGATIGYTF.

V usage is TRBV5-1 and J usage is TRBJ1-2; D gene uncertain. Trimming pared 0 bases from V and 2 bases from J, leaving 11 bases between. CDR3 length equals 15 residues. Germline lookup yields CDR1 SGHRS and CDR2 YFSETQ. The CDR3 DNA reads TGCGCCAGCAGCTTGGATCCAGCGATGAACTATGGCTACACCTTC. Its protein product is CASSLDPAMNYGYTF.

The CDR3 nucleotides read TGTGCCAGCAGCTCGTACTCCTATGGCTACACCTTC. Its protein product is CASSSYSYGYTF. This rearrangement joins TRBV5-5 to TRBJ1-2; D ambiguous. V was cut by 3 bases and J by 4 bases, with 7 bases left in between. The CDR3 spans 12 residues. Germline assignment: CDR1 SGHKS and CDR2 YYEKEE (reference sequence). Full variable domain (outside the CDR3, taken from reference TRBV5-5 and TRBJ1-2): DAGVTQSPTHLIKTRGQQVTLRCSPISGHKSVSWYQQVLGQGPQFIFQYYEKEERGRGNFPDRFSARQFPNYSSELNVNALLLGDSALYLCASSSYSYGYTFGSGTRLTVV.

This clone showed up just a few times. The junction shows a germline mismatch at one end, possibly a read error. The genes are TRBV12-5 and TRBJ2-1; 8 bases map to TRBD2. The CDR3 has 12 amino acids. Germline V lookup: CDR1 LGHNT, CDR2 FRNRAP. CDR3 sequence: CASAGTGGLRLF. The CDR3 DNA follows: TGTGCTAGTGCGGGGACGGGGGGGCTTAGGCTCTTC.

The chain has TRBV5-1 and TRBJ1-2, with D possibly TRBD1 on 6 matching bases. Between the trimmed V and J ends, which lost 2 bases and 8 bases, there was a span of 13 bases. This CDR3 spans 13 amino acids. Germline V lookup: CDR1 SGHRS, CDR2 YFSETQ. This CDR3 is CASSFGGAEGYTF. DNA for the CDR3: TGCGCCAGCAGCTTTGGGGGGGCGGAAGGCTACACCTTC.

The V call is TRBV5-8, the J call TRBJ2-2; perhaps TRBD1 as D (6 bases). There are 15 residues in the CDR3. Trimming left V 4 bases short and J 1 base short, with 11 bases between. Germline V CDR1 and CDR2: SGHTS, YDEGEE. This CDR3 is CASSNIQGNTGELFF. CDR3 in DNA: TGTGCCAGCAGCAACATACAGGGGAACACCGGGGAGCTGTTTTTT.

The chain links TRBV9 to TRBJ2-7; TRBD2 might be the D (5 bases). Germline V gene lookup returns CDR1 SGDLS and CDR2 YYNGEE. Deletions cut 4 bases from V and 0 bases from J, with 11 bases between. The CDR3 extends over 14 amino acids. The CDR3 region is CASSPRTGSYEQYF. As DNA, the CDR3 is TGTGCCAGCAGCCCCCGGACTGGCTCCTACGAGCAGTACTTC.

The rearrangement uses TRBV5-6 and TRBJ1-2; D is undetermined. Germline values: CDR1 SGHDT, CDR2 YYEEEE. Trimming removed 0 bases at V and 7 bases at J, with 22 bases between. CDR3 length: 17 residues. In DNA, the CDR3 is TGTGCCAGCAGCTTGGATAAACTCTTGGGCATGCTCGGTGGCTACACCTTC. It specifies CASSLDKLLGMLGGYTF.

CDR3 nucleotide sequence: TGTGCCAGCTTTAGGACAGGGTACGAGCAGTACTTC. It is translated as CASFRTGYEQYF. The V gene is TRBV2, the J gene TRBJ2-7; 8 bases match TRBD1. The junction had 4 bases not matched to a gene; V was cut back by 8 bases and J by 4 bases. Germline CDR1 and CDR2: SNHLY and FYNNEI. The CDR3 has 12 amino acids.

This chain links TRBV19 with TRBJ1-5; 11 bases match TRBD1. The V and J ends lost 6 bases and 3 bases, in that order; junction bases with no gene match: 4. The V gene's germline CDR1 is LNHDA and CDR2 SQIVND (reference sequence). The CDR3 extends over 15 amino acids. The DNA for the CDR3 is TGTGCCAGTAGGCCGGGACAGGGGGACAATCAGCCCCAGCATTTT. Translated: CASRPGQGDNQPQHF.

The V gene is TRBV19, the J gene TRBJ2-7; the match to TRBD2 covers 8 bases. The germline CDR1 and CDR2 sequences are LNHDA and SQIVND (reference sequence). The trim removed 3 bases at V and 4 bases at J, leaving 8 bases unmatched. The CDR3 is 15 residues long. CDR3 sequence: CASSISTSGGYEQYF. CDR3 coding DNA: TGTGCCAGTAGTATCTCCACTAGCGGAGGATACGAGCAGTACTTC. The whole variable domain, filled in from reference TRBV19 and TRBJ2-7, reads DGGITQSPKYLFRKEGQNVTLSCEQNLNHDAMYWYRQDPGQGLRLIYYSQIVNDFQKGDIAEGYSVSREKKESFPLTVTSAQKNPTAFYLCASSISTSGGYEQYFGPGTRLTVT.